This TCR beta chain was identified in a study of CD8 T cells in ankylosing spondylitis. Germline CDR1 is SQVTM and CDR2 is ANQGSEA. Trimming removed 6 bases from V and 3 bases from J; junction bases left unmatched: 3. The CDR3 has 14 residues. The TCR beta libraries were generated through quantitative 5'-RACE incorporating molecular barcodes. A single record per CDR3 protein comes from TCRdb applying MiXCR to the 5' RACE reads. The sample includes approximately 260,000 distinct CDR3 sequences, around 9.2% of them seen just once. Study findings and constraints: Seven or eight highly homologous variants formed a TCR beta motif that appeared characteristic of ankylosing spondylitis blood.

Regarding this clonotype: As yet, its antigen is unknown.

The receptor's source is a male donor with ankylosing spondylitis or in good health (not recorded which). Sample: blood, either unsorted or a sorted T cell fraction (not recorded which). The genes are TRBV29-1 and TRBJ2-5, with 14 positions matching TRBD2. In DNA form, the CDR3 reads TGCAGCGTCGAGGGACTAGCGGGAGAAGAGACCCAGTACTTC. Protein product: CSVEGLAGEETQYF.